This T cell receptor (beta chain) was obtained from a study of blood T cell repertoires in COVID-19. Study-level information: The analysed material was cDNA or gDNA that came from T cells, B-cell-depleted T cells, or PBMCs.

V lost 1 base to trimming and J lost 4 bases; unmatched junction nucleotides: 7. Germline CDR1 KGHSH, CDR2 LQKENI. This CDR3 is built from 16 residues. In the original analysis: How many nucleated cells were present was estimated from reference gene primer amplification. The protocol was immunoSEQ multiplex PCR, while the TCRdb copy is restricted to in-frame clones and leaves out a portion. D and trimming were read from the DNA, whereas the V and J calls and clone size are those reported in that table. The table has around 310,000 clones, around 89% seen once. The sequencing input was peripheral blood. This chain joins TRBV18 and TRBJ1-2; 9 bases match TRBD1. This receptor was identified in a woman aged 40 to 50 with COVID-19, enrolled during active disease. CDR3 sequence: CASSPRVPGQGYGYTF. CDR3 in DNA: TGTGCCAGCTCACCACGGGTGCCGGGACAGGGCTATGGCTACACCTTC.